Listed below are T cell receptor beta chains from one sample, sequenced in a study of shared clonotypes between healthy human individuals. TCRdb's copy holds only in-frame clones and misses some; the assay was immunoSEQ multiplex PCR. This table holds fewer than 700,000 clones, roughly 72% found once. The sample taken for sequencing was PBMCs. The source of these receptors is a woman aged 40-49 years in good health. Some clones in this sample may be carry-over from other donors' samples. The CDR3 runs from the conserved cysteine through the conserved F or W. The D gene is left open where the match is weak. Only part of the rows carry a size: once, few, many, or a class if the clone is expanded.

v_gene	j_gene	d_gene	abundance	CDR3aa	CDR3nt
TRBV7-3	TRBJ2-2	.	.	CASGNTGELFF	TGTGCCAGCGGGAACACCGGGGAGCTGTTTTTT
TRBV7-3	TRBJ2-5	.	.	CASSLRMGPGETQYF	TGTGCCAGCAGCCTAAGGATGGGGCCGGGGGAGACCCAGTACTTC
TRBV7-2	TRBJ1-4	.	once	CASSPDEKLFF	TGTGCCAGCAGCCCGGATGAAAAACTGTTTTTT
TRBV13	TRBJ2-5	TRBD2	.	CASSSTSGRAEETQYF	TGTGCCAGCAGCTCGACTAGCGGGAGGGCCGAAGAGACCCAGTACTTC
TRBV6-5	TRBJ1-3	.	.	CASSSPHQFDTIYF	TGTGCCAGCAGTTCTCCGCACCAATTTGACACCATATATTTT
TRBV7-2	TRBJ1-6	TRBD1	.	CASSDRTGGVSPLHF	TGTGCCAGCAGCGACCGGACAGGGGGAGTTTCACCCCTCCACTTT
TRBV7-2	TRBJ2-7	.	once	CASSAGPPNEQYF	TGTGCCAGCAGCGCGGGGCCACCAAACGAGCAGTACTTC
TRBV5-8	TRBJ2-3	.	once	CASSLDRLESTDTQYF	TGTGCCAGCAGCTTGGATAGACTCGAGAGCACAGATACGCAGTATTTT
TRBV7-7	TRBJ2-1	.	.	CASSLAGERSEQFF	TGTGCCAGCAGCTTAGCGGGTGAAAGGAGTGAGCAGTTCTTC
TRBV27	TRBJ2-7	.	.	CASSFDRGPSYEQYF	TGTGCCAGCAGTTTCGATCGGGGTCCATCCTACGAGCAGTACTTC
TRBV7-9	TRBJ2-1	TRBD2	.	CASRAGGPYNEQFF	TGTGCCAGCAGAGCGGGAGGACCTTACAATGAGCAGTTCTTC
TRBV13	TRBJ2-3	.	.	CASSLGANVDTQYF	TGTGCCAGCAGCTTAGGAGCTAACGTAGATACGCAGTATTTT
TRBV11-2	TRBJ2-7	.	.	CASSLGTSAYEQYF	TGTGCCAGCAGCTTAGGGACGTCAGCCTACGAGCAGTACTTC
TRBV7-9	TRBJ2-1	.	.	CASSLAGVANEQFF	TGTGCCAGCAGCTTAGCGGGGGTAGCAAATGAGCAGTTCTTC
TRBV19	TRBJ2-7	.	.	CASSQQPRDGEQYF	TGTGCCAGTAGCCAACAGCCACGAGACGGCGAGCAGTACTTC
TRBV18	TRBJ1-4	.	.	CASSPLGDINEKLFF	TGTGCCAGCTCACCACTCGGGGACATTAATGAAAAACTGTTTTTT
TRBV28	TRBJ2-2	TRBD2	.	CASSAGTSDTGELFF	TGTGCCAGCAGTGCCGGGACTAGCGACACCGGGGAGCTGTTTTTT
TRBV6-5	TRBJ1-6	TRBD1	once	CASSYSQDRGYSPLHF	TGTGCCAGCAGTTACTCCCAGGACAGGGGTTATTCACCCCTCCACTTT
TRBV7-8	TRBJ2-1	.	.	CASSYARVPNNEQFF	TGTGCCAGCAGTTACGCACGGGTGCCTAACAATGAGCAGTTCTTC
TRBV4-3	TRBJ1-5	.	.	CASSQEVRGQPQHF	TGCGCCAGCAGCCAAGAGGTCCGCGGGCAGCCCCAGCATTTT
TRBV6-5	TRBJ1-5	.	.	CASSSRQTNQPQHF	TGTGCCAGCAGTTCTCGTCAAACCAATCAGCCCCAGCATTTT
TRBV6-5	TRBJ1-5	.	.	CASSYREGQPQHF	TGTGCCAGCAGTTACAGGGAGGGACAGCCCCAGCATTTT
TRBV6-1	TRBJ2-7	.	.	CASSAQRYEQYF	TGTGCCAGCAGTGCTCAGCGATACGAGCAGTACTTC
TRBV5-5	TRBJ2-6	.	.	CASSVDPSGANVLTF	TGTGCCAGCAGCGTTGATCCTTCTGGGGCCAACGTCCTGACTTTC
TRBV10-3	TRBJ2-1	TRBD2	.	CAISERTSGMYNEQFF	TGTGCCATCAGTGAGAGGACTAGCGGGATGTACAATGAGCAGTTCTTC
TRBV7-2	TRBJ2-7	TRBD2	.	CASSLVSGRYEQYF	TGTGCCAGCAGCTTAGTAAGCGGGAGGTACGAGCAGTACTTC
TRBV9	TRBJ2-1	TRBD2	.	CASRSSGPFNEQFF	TGTGCCAGCAGGTCTAGCGGGCCGTTTAATGAGCAGTTCTTC
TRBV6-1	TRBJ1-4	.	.	CASSDGGANEKLFF	TGTGCCAGCAGTGACGGTGGGGCTAATGAAAAACTGTTTTTT
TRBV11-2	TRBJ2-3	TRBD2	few	CASSSYLAGTDTQYF	TGTGCCAGCAGCTCGTACCTAGCGGGCACAGATACGCAGTATTTT
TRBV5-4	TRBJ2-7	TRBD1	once	CASSLQDRGAYEQYF	TGTGCCAGCAGCTTGCAAGACAGGGGGGCCTACGAGCAGTACTTC
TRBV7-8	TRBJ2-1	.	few	CASSLEPGGVMSEQFF	TGTGCCAGCAGCTTAGAGCCGGGGGGCGTCATGAGTGAGCAGTTCTTC
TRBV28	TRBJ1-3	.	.	CAITGRSSGNTIYF	TGTGCCATCACCGGCAGGAGCTCTGGAAACACCATATATTTT
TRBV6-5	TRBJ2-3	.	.	CASTMGAGSPDTQYF	TGTGCCAGCACAATGGGCGCAGGGTCCCCAGATACGCAGTATTTT
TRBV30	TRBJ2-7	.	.	CAWRRIEGSYEQYF	TGTGCCTGGCGCCGTATCGAGGGGTCCTACGAGCAGTACTTC
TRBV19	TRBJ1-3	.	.	CASSIPPVQRISGNTIYF	TGTGCCAGTAGTATCCCTCCGGTACAGCGGATCTCTGGAAACACCATATATTTT
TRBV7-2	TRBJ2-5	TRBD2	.	CASSPGLAGFPGEETQYF	TGTGCCAGCAGCCCTGGACTAGCGGGATTTCCCGGGGAAGAGACCCAGTACTTC
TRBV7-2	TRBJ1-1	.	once	CASSLGPLVSVTEAFF	TGTGCCAGCAGCTTAGGGCCCCTTGTTTCGGTCACTGAAGCTTTCTTT
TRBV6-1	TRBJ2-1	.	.	CASRGRLANNEQFF	TGTGCCAGTAGGGGACGGCTGGCAAACAATGAGCAGTTCTTC
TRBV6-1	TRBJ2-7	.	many	CASSPRRGASYEQYF	TGTGCCAGCAGTCCTCGACGGGGGGCCTCCTACGAGCAGTACTTC
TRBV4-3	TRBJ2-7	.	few	CASSQVRSLYEQYF	TGCGCCAGCAGCCAAGTTAGGTCTCTCTACGAGCAGTACTTC
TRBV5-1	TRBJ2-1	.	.	CASRDDIFDEQFF	TGCGCCAGCAGGGACGACATTTTCGATGAGCAGTTCTTC
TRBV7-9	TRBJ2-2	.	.	CASRANTGELFF	TGTGCCAGCAGAGCGAACACCGGGGAGCTGTTTTTT
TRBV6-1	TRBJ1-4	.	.	CASRYQSGEKLFF	TGTGCCAGCAGATACCAATCTGGAGAAAAACTGTTTTTT
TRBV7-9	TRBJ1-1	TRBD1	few	CASSPQGQNTEAFF	TGTGCCAGCAGCCCACAGGGGCAGAACACTGAAGCTTTCTTT
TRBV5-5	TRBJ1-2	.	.	CASSPRAGVNYGYTF	TGTGCCAGCAGCCCAAGGGCAGGGGTGAACTATGGCTACACCTTC
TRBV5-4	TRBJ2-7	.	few	CASSWGQTYEQYF	TGTGCCAGCAGCTGGGGACAAACCTACGAGCAGTACTTC
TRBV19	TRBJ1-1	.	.	CASSIREVNTEAFF	TGTGCCAGTAGTATTCGGGAAGTGAACACTGAAGCTTTCTTT
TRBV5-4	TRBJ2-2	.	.	CASSLVAGLSRTGELFF	TGTGCCAGCAGCTTGGTTGCAGGGCTCAGTAGGACCGGGGAGCTGTTTTTT
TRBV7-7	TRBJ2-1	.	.	CASSSGSGAGDEQFF	TGTGCCAGCAGCTCAGGTTCAGGGGCGGGCGATGAGCAGTTCTTC
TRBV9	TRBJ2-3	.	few	CASSVEGGSRLDTQYF	TGTGCCAGCAGCGTAGAAGGGGGATCTAGGTTAGATACGCAGTATTTT
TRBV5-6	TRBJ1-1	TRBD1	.	CASSLGTGYGDTEAFF	TGTGCCAGCAGCCTCGGGACAGGGTATGGAGACACTGAAGCTTTCTTT
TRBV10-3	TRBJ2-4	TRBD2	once	CAISESSSGRGKNIQYF	TGTGCCATCAGTGAGTCCTCTAGCGGGAGAGGGAAAAACATTCAGTACTTC
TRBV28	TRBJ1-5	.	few	CASSLLLALPEPRSNQPQHF	TGTGCCAGCAGCCTCCTTCTTGCCCTCCCTGAACCCCGCAGCAATCAGCCCCAGCATTTT
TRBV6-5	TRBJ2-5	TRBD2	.	CASGRAGNQETQYF	TGTGCCAGCGGCCGAGCGGGAAACCAAGAGACCCAGTACTTC
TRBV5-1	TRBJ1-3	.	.	CASSLVSMISGNTIYF	TGCGCCAGCAGCTTGGTTTCCATGATCTCTGGAAACACCATATATTTT
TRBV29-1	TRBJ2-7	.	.	CSVELAYEQYF	TGCAGCGTTGAGTTGGCCTACGAGCAGTACTTC
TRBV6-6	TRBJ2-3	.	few	CASSYPGGTDTQYF	TGTGCCAGCAGTTACCCCGGAGGCACAGATACGCAGTATTTT